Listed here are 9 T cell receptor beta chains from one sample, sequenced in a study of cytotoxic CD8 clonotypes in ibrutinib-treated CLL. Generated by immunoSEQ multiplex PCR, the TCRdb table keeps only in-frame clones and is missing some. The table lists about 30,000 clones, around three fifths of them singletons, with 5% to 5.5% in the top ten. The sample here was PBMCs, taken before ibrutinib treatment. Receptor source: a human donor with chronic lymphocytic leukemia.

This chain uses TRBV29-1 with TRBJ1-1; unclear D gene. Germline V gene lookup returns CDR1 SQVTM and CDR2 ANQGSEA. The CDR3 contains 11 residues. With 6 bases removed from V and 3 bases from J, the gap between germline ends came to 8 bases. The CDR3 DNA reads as TGCAGCGTACTTAAGTACACTGAAGCTTTCTTT. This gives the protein CSVLKYTEAFF.

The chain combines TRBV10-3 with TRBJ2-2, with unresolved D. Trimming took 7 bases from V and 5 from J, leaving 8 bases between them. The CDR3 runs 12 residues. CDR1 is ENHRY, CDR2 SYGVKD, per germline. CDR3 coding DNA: TGTGCCATCACCAGTTATACCGGGGAGCTGTTTTTT. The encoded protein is CAITSYTGELFF.

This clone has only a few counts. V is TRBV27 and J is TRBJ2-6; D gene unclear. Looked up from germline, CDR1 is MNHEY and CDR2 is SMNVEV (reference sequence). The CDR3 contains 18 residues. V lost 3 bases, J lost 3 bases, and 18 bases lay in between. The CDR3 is CASSFLGPGLGGANVLTF. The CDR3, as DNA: TGTGCCAGCAGTTTCCTAGGGCCTGGATTGGGTGGGGCCAACGTCCTGACTTTC.

This CDR3 reads CASSPQLGGGYGYTF. As DNA, the CDR3 is TGCGCCAGCAGCCCACAGCTGGGGGGCGGCTATGGCTACACCTTC. This chain links TRBV4-1 with TRBJ1-2; a weak D match, TRBD1 (6 bases). The germline V gene encodes CDR1 MGHRA and CDR2 YSYEKL. CDR3 length: 15 residues. Trimming took off 4 bases at V and 4 bases at J, with 16 bases between the two ends.

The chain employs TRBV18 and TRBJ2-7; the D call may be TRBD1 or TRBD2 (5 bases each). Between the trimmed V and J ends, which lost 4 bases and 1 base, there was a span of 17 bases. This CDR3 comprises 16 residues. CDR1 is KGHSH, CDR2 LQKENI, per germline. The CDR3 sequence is CASSQSRDARSYEQYF. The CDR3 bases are TGTGCCAGCTCACAAAGCCGGGACGCCCGGTCCTACGAGCAGTACTTC.

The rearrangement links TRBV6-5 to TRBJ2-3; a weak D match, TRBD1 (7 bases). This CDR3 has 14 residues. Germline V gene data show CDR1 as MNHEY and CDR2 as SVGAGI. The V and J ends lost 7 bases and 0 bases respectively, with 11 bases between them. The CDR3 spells CASKEGASTDTQYF. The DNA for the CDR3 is TGTGCCAGCAAGGAGGGGGCTAGCACAGATACGCAGTATTTT.

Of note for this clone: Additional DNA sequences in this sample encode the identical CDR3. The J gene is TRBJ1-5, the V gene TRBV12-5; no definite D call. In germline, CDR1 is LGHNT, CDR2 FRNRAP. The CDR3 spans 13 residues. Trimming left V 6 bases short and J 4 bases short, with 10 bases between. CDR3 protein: CASGVGGNQPQHF. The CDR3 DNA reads TGTGCTAGTGGCGTTGGAGGTAATCAGCCCCAGCATTTT.

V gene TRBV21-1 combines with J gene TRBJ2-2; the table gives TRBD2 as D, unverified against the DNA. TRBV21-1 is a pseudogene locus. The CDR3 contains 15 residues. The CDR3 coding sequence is TGTGCCAGAACGGGAGCGGGGGCGAACACCGGGGAGCTGTTTTTT. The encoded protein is CARTGAGANTGELFF.

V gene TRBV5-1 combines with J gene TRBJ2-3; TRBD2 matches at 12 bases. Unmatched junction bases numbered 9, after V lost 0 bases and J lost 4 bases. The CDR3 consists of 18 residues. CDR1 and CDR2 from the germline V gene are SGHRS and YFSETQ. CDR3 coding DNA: TGCGCCAGCAGCTTGGACCCTAGCGGGGGGGCGGTCGCAGATACGCAGTATTTT. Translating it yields CASSLDPSGGAVADTQYF.